This TCR beta chain appears in the sequencing data of a study of metastatic and nonmetastatic thyroid tumors. Looking at the study overall: For malignant and benign thyroid patients, tumor or nodule tissue and blood were the sources whose repertoires were compared.

Authors' methods: A classifier for distant metastasis in papillary thyroid cancer was constructed using CDR3 differences observed across clinicopathological groups. TCRdb re-analyzed the PCR reads using MiXCR. It is TCRdb's table, rather than the study itself, that gives the V and J calls and clone size. The repertoire includes fewer than 25,000 clones, approximately 24% of them detected once, and 3.3% sits in the top ten. The CDR3 is 18 residues long. The germline V gene has CDR1 MDHEN and CDR2 SYDVKM. Trimming removed 2 bases at V and 8 bases at J, with 24 bases between. This clone has a handful of counts. Treatment of any kind had been given to no patient before thyroid surgery.

The sequenced material came from blood. The sequence came from a male donor with papillary thyroid cancer or a benign thyroid nodule (not recorded which). Some clones in this sample may be carry-over from other donors' samples. The chain joins TRBV28 to TRBJ2-2; TRBD1 might be the D (6 bases). CDR3 protein: CASSLGFRRGRGQGELFF. The CDR3 DNA reads TGTGCCAGCAGTTTAGGTTTCCGCAGGGGCCGGGGTCAAGGGGAGCTGTTTTTT. Combining the CDR3 with reference TRBV28 and TRBJ2-2 gives the whole variable domain DVKVTQSSRYLVKRTGEKVFLECVQDMDHENMFWYRQDPGLGLRLIYFSYDVKMKEKGDIPEGYSVSREKKERFSLILESASTNQTSMYLCASSLGFRRGRGQGELFFGEGSRLTVL.